This T cell receptor (beta chain) was obtained from a study of blood T cell repertoires in COVID-19 (dated by TCRdb to 2018 to 2020). Regarding the complete study: Collaborator samples came from the United States, Italy and Spain and covered acute and convalescent phases of COVID-19. Samples were obtained from the ongoing ImmuneRACE study (first 160 participants) and from approximately 1,200 subjects provided by 6 global collaborators. The repertoires were made available in a free public database intended to serve as a resource for research on the immune response to SARS-CoV-2. The dataset comprised deeply sampled blood TCRbeta repertoires from subjects exposed to, actively infected with, or recovered from COVID-19. A de-identified subject ID, COVID-19 status, age in years and sex were almost always included in the sample metadata. The material from the prospective study consisted of cDNA or gDNA derived from T cells, B-cell-depleted T cells, or PBMCs. Where available, HLA class I and class II types were obtained from metadata supplied by the sample provider rather than from assay-based typing. On the study overall, not on this receptor specifically: Clinical and demographic metadata were provided uncurated, with the amount varying by source and participant.

The immunoSEQ Assay, a bias-controlled multiplex PCR, was used to amplify TCRbeta CDR3 regions from genomic DNA. Processing in the source paper ran as follows. Within the assay, amplification of reference gene primers was used to estimate how many nucleated cells each sample contained. Sequence reads were collapsed and filtered to measure the absolute abundance of every unique TCRbeta CDR3 rearrangement. For each sample, productive Simpson clonality was calculated by taking the square root of Simpson's diversity index across productive rearrangements. TCRdb limited this immuneACCESS table to in-frame rearrangements with V and J called. A share of clones is missing; checked studies link under half to unresolved V genes, and the rest is unexplained. V and J calls and clone size are copied from that table; D and trimming were computed from the DNA. This sample gives 260,000 or so clones in total; about 91% of them show up just once. The ten largest clonotypes hold roughly 1.2% of the sample.

The CDR3 runs 15 residues from the cysteine to the phenylalanine. Of the read, only the CDR3 DNA is kept; its 45 bases are in frame from base 1. The germline V gene gives CDR1 as MDHEN and CDR2 as SYDVKM. Clipping removes 3 bases from V and 5 bases from J, with 5 as the unmatched junction base count. The count of this clone is one. Its cognate antigen has yet to be identified. Per-nucleotide qualities are absent, and no much larger clonotype sits a single base away. Participants in the prospective study were enrolled through a virtual design, were aged about 18 to 100 years, and lived in about two dozen United States geographic areas. In the prospective study, cohorts were assigned on the basis of participant-reported clinical history obtained from a screening survey and a study questionnaire. In the prospective study, mobile phlebotomists collected whole blood, serum and a nasopharyngeal or oropharyngeal swab from each participant. Over a 2-month period, participants in the prospective study had the option of providing additional blood draws and questionnaires. Before DNA extraction, blood samples from the prospective study were shipped at room temperature or frozen.

Sequenced input: PBMCs or T cells enriched from blood (not recorded which). The V and J genes are TRBV28 and TRBJ1-5; TRBD1 agrees with 9 junctional bases. This sequence originates from a woman in her forties with acute COVID-19. Read as DNA, the sequence is TGTGCCAGCAGTTTTGGGGACAGGGTTTATCAGCCCCAGCATTTT. Its protein product is CASSFGDRVYQPQHF.